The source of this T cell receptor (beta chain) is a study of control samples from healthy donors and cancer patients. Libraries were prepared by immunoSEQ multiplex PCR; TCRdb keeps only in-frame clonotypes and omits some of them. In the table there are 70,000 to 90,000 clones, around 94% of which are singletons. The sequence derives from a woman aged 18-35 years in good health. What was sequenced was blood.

Here the CDR3 reads CASSIMYRTPNTIYF. The CDR3 nucleotides read TGTGCCAGTAGTATTATGTACCGGACGCCAAACACCATATATTTT. This chain uses TRBV19 with TRBJ1-3; D gene ambiguous. V dropped 3 bases and J dropped 6 bases, with 15 bases sitting between them. Germline V CDR1 and CDR2: LNHDA, SQIVND (reference sequence). This CDR3 has 15 residues.